The 18 T cell receptor beta chains below all came from one sample that was sequenced in a study of blood T cell repertoires in COVID-19. Some clones are missing from TCRdb's copy, which holds only in-frame ones; the method was immunoSEQ multiplex PCR. The profile covers roughly 390,000 clones, with 85% appearing a single time and 3.6% taken by the ten largest. The source material was peripheral blood. All receptors derive from a young woman with acute or convalescent COVID-19.

The chain couples TRBV6-1 to TRBJ1-6; tentatively, D is TRBD1 (6 bases). The length of the CDR3 is 16 residues. Germline values: CDR1 MNHNS, CDR2 SASEGT. Deletions cut 1 base from V and 9 bases from J, with 16 bases between. DNA for the CDR3: TGTGCCAGCAGTGAAGACCACAACAGGGCAGGTTCACCCCTCCACTTT. Protein sequence: CASSEDHNRAGSPLHF.

This chain joins TRBV10-3 and TRBJ1-1; 7 positions agree with TRBD1. The CDR3 is 13 residues long. V gave up 4 bases and J gave up 5 bases; unmatched junction bases: 4. The germline gives CDR1 ENHRY, CDR2 SYGVKD. CDR3 residues: CAISGSTGTEAFF. CDR3 DNA: TGTGCCATCAGTGGGTCGACAGGGACTGAAGCTTTCTTT.

The J gene is TRBJ1-2, the V gene TRBV5-4, with D perhaps TRBD1 (6 bases). Germline V CDR1 and CDR2: SGHNT, YYREEE (reference sequence). V gave up 1 base and J gave up 4 bases, with 17 bases separating them. The CDR3 is 16 amino acids. The CDR3 sequence is CASSLPGTPRSYGYTF. The DNA for the CDR3 is TGTGCCAGCAGCTTGCCGGGGACACCGAGGAGCTATGGCTACACCTTC.

This chain links TRBV28 with TRBJ1-3, with TRBD1 matching over 10 bases. Per the germline V gene, CDR1 is MDHEN and CDR2 is SYDVKM. This CDR3 is built from 16 residues. V trimming: 6 bases; J trimming: 2 bases; junction bases outside the gene matches: 7. CDR3 sequence: CASRAPGQGTGNTIYF. CDR3 nucleotides: TGTGCCAGCAGGGCGCCGGGACAGGGGACTGGAAACACCATATATTTT.

The CDR3 DNA is TGCAGCGTTGAGGACAGTAACACCGGGGAGCTGTTTTTT. This gives the protein CSVEDSNTGELFF. V usage is TRBV29-1 and J usage is TRBJ2-2; a weak D match, TRBD1 (6 bases). This CDR3 has 13 residues. Trimming removed 3 bases at V and 2 bases at J, with 7 bases between. Per the germline V gene, CDR1 is SQVTM and CDR2 is ANQGSEA.

The chain uses TRBV12-3 or TRBV12-4 and TRBJ1-1; D gene ambiguous. CDR3 size: 13 residues. Trimming stripped 5 bases from V and 6 bases from J, with 13 bases between. The CDR3 loop is CASSPPVAAEAFF. In DNA form, the CDR3 reads TGTGCCAGCAGTCCTCCGGTGGCGGCTGAAGCTTTCTTT.

This chain uses TRBV6-5 with TRBJ1-5; D might be TRBD1 (5 bases). The ends were cut back, 9 bases at V and 5 bases at J, with 17 bases in the middle. CDR1 is MNHEY and CDR2 is SVGAGI in the germline V gene. The CDR3 spans 14 residues. The CDR3 nucleotides read TGTGCCAGTCGCGACTCGGGGGGGGATCAGCCCCAGCATTTT. This encodes CASRDSGGDQPQHF.

The chain links TRBV2 to TRBJ1-5; 7 bases match TRBD1. Germline V gives CDR1 SNHLY, CDR2 FYNNEI. The J segment lost 9 bases and the V segment lost 4 bases, leaving 3 bases of the junction unmatched. The CDR3 extends over 12 amino acids. CDR3 in DNA: TGTGCCAGCAGTGCAGGGGGTCTGCCCCAGCATTTT. The encoded protein is CASSAGGLPQHF.

This chain links TRBV10-1 with TRBJ1-5, with TRBD1 matching over 10 bases. V lost 6 bases to trimming and J lost 7 bases; unmatched junction nucleotides: 6. Germline V gene sequence: CDR1 WNHNN, CDR2 SYGVQD (reference sequence). The CDR3 is made up of 14 amino acids. In nucleotides, the CDR3 is TGCGCCAGCAGCGGGGACAGGGGAGAGCAGCCCCAGCATTTT. Encoded protein: CASSGDRGEQPQHF.

The J gene is TRBJ2-2, the V gene TRBV28; weak D call: TRBD1 (5 bases). Trimming stripped 7 bases from V and 0 bases from J, with 21 bases between. In germline, CDR1 is MDHEN, CDR2 SYDVKM. The CDR3 spans 18 residues. CDR3 protein: CASTVNSETGSNTGELFF. CDR3 bases: TGTGCCAGCACCGTGAACAGCGAAACAGGCTCGAACACCGGGGAGCTGTTTTTT.

The chain has TRBV6-5 and TRBJ1-6; tentative D call: TRBD1 (5 bases). Germline CDR1 is MNHEY and CDR2 is SVGAGI. The CDR3 has 15 amino acids. The V end was cut by 0 bases, the J end by 5 bases, with 8 bases between. The CDR3 DNA reads as TGTGCCAGCAGTTACTCTTGGACAAATAATTCACCCCTCCACTTT. Translating gives CASSYSWTNNSPLHF.

As concerns this clone: Other DNA variants within this sample encode the same CDR3. This chain uses TRBV5-1 with TRBJ2-5; 11 bases are a match to TRBD2. The CDR3 runs to 15 residues. With V trimmed by 2 bases and J by 1 base, 1 base remained unmatched. Germline V gene sequence: CDR1 SGHRS, CDR2 YFSETQ. The CDR3: CASSLTSGGQETQYF. For the CDR3, the DNA is TGCGCCAGCAGCTTAACTAGCGGGGGCCAAGAGACCCAGTACTTC.

The chain is built from TRBV28 and TRBJ2-7, with D possibly TRBD1 on 7 matching bases. V dropped 2 bases and J dropped 6 bases, with 17 bases sitting between them. There are 15 residues in the CDR3. Germline CDR1 reads MDHEN; CDR2 reads SYDVKM. The CDR3 loop is CASSLLMEGAGEQYF. CDR3 nucleotides: TGTGCCAGCAGTTTACTCATGGAGGGGGCAGGCGAGCAGTACTTC.

The chain recombines TRBV10-1 with TRBJ2-1; 9 bases fit TRBD2. The germline gives CDR1 WNHNN, CDR2 SYGVQD (reference sequence). The ends lost 6 bases at V and 2 bases at J; junction bases unmatched: 5. The CDR3 is made up of 15 amino acids. The CDR3 loop is CASRDSGGPYNEQFF. CDR3 sequence (DNA): TGCGCCAGCAGGGATAGCGGGGGACCCTACAATGAGCAGTTCTTC.

To note about this clone: The same CDR3 can be traced to other DNA sequences in this sample. V gene TRBV18 combines with J gene TRBJ2-5, with 7 bases that match TRBD1. V lost 0 bases to trimming and J lost 0 bases; unmatched junction nucleotides: 1. The CDR3 is 15 amino acids. The V gene's germline CDR1 is KGHSH and CDR2 LQKENI. The CDR3 reads CASSPPGQYQETQYF. DNA for the CDR3: TGTGCCAGCTCACCACCGGGACAGTACCAAGAGACCCAGTACTTC.

The chain has TRBV11-2 and TRBJ2-6, with TRBD1 identical over 7 bases. The CDR3 contains 18 residues. With 5 bases clipped from V and 0 bases from J, the junction kept 10 bases outside the gene matches. Germline V gene data show CDR1 as SGHAT and CDR2 as FQNNGV. The DNA of the CDR3 is TGTGCCAGCAGCCCGCTGACAGGGATCAGCTCTGGGGCCAACGTCCTGACTTTC. Its translation: CASSPLTGISSGANVLTF.

CDR3 protein: CASSPDVGLAKNIQYF. CDR3 nucleotide sequence: TGTGCCAGCAGCCCCGACGTTGGGCTAGCCAAAAACATTCAGTACTTC. The rearrangement links TRBV11-2 to TRBJ2-4; D remains unclear. Trimming cost V 5 bases and J 0 bases, with 14 bases left between them. The CDR3 totals 16 residues. Germline CDR1 and CDR2: SGHAT and FQNNGV. The full variable domain, in which reference TRBV11-2 and TRBJ2-4 provide the parts outside the CDR3, is EAGVAQSPRYKIIEKRQSVAFWCNPISGHATLYWYQQILGQGPKLLIQFQNNGVVDDSQLPKDRFSAERLKGVDSTLKIQPAKLEDSAVYLCASSPDVGLAKNIQYFGAGTRLSVL.

The V and J genes are TRBV11-2 and TRBJ1-1; TRBD1 aligns across 9 bases. This CDR3 has 16 residues. In germline, CDR1 is SGHAT, CDR2 FQNNGV. V was pared by 4 bases and J by 3 bases, with 9 bases of the junction left unmatched. The CDR3 DNA sequence: TGTGCCAGCAGCTCTCACAGGGGGCGCGGGGACACTGAAGCTTTCTTT. Protein: CASSSHRGRGDTEAFF.